Ten or more counts support the clone carrying this T cell receptor (beta chain). What it recognizes is unknown. Profiled with immunoSEQ multiplex PCR; TCRdb holds only in-frame clones, not every one. The table lists approximately 470,000 clones, about 72% of them singletons. Those who donated, Caucasian adults without exception, all lived in Nashville, Tennessee. These data come from a study of shared clonotypes between healthy human individuals. Whole-study findings and limits: Few donors restricted represented genetic and exposure-history diversity.

The specimen sequenced was PBMCs. The receptor was isolated from a woman aged 40-49 years in good health. Some clones in this sample may be carry-over from other donors' samples.

This chain's CDR3 is CAWKRQESPYGYTF. The DNA for the CDR3 is TGTGCCTGGAAGCGACAGGAATCCCCTTATGGCTACACCTTC. The chain carries TRBV30 and TRBJ1-2; D might be TRBD1 (6 bases). CDR1 and CDR2 (germline): GTSNPN, SVGIG (reference sequence). Trimming shortened V by 4 bases and J by 5 bases, and 17 bases separated the two germline ends. This CDR3 comprises 14 residues.